The clone carrying this TCR beta chain came up a few times. V was clipped by 1 base and J by 1 base, with 7 bases between them. Germline CDR1 SGHRS, CDR2 YFSETQ. The CDR3 sequence is 14 residues long. The data are from a study of spatial heterogeneity in lung cancer. The time point: sample taken at primary tumor resection. The donors comprised some 70 untreated early-stage non-small cell lung cancer patients. Unsorted tumor, nontumor lung tissue or cryopreserved PBMC supplied the whole RNA. A single record per CDR3 protein comes from TCRdb applying MiXCR to the 5' RACE reads. The table has about 45,000 distinct CDR3 sequences, about 6.8% seen once; the top ten hold around 45%.

The chain is built from TRBV5-1 and TRBJ2-3; D gene uncertain. The TCR comes from a female donor with early-stage non-small cell lung cancer. The sample in question was PBMCs, obtained at surgery. The CDR3 bases are TGCGCCAGCAGCTTGTACGCCGGCACAGATACGCAGTATTTT. Protein sequence: CASSLYAGTDTQYF.